The 25 T cell receptor beta chains below were found in one sample sequenced in a study of T cell repertoires in cytomegalovirus infection. These receptors' targets are unknown. MiXCR, applied by TCRdb to the reads, yields one record per CDR3 protein. In the table there are some 350,000 distinct CDR3 sequences, under 35% of which are singletons. The sequenced sample was cultured PBMCs, obtained from culture after CMV antigen stimulation. The receptors here all came from a human donor in good health (CMV status not recorded). Some clones in this sample may be carry-over from other donors' samples.

This clonotype has a handful of counts. The rearrangement uses TRBV24-1 and TRBJ1-5; D is unclear. Trimming took off 4 bases at V and 6 bases at J, with 15 bases between the two ends. The CDR3 consists of 15 residues. Per germline, CDR1 KGHDR and CDR2 SFDVKD. In DNA, the CDR3 is TGTGCCACCAGTGACACGACTCGGACGTCTCAGCCCCAGCATTTT. It translates to CATSDTTRTSQPQHF.

This clonotype occurred a few times. This chain uses TRBV20-1 with TRBJ2-3, with TRBD2 identical over 10 bases. This CDR3 comprises 15 residues. J gave up 7 bases and V 0 bases, and 7 bases lay outside the gene matches. Germline CDR1 reads DFQATT; CDR2 reads SNEGSKA (reference sequence). The CDR3 loop reads CSARDPAGGRHTQYF. The CDR3 nucleotides read TGCAGTGCTAGAGATCCAGCGGGAGGGCGGCATACGCAGTATTTT.

This clonotype was seen a handful of times. The rearrangement joins TRBV6-6 to TRBJ1-2; 10 bases are shared with TRBD1. V gave up 3 bases and J gave up 5 bases; unmatched junction bases: 18. The CDR3 is 19 amino acids. Germline V gene sequence: CDR1 MNHNY, CDR2 SVGAGI (reference sequence). CDR3 nucleotides: TGTGCCAGCAGTTATCCCTCCGGGACAGGGGTCGCGGGAGGTTATGGCTACACCTTC. It is translated as CASSYPSGTGVAGGYGYTF.

This clonotype was seen a few times. This rearrangement joins TRBV27 to TRBJ2-2, with a tentative D call TRBD2 (5 bases). Trimming took off 8 bases at V and 6 bases at J, with 13 bases between the two ends. There are 13 residues in the CDR3. Looked up from germline, CDR1 is MNHEY and CDR2 is SMNVEV (reference sequence). The CDR3 spells CASRPLGAGELFF. The CDR3 nucleotides read TGTGCCAGCCGCCCCCTCGGGGCCGGGGAGCTGTTTTTT.

The rearrangement joins TRBV7-3 to TRBJ1-2, with 8 bases identical to TRBD1. This CDR3 has 15 amino acids. Germline V lookup: CDR1 SGHTA, CDR2 FQGTGA. The V segment lost 2 bases and the J segment 6 bases; nucleotides outside the gene matches: 8. The CDR3 is CASSLGKQTGDGYTF. The CDR3 DNA is TGTGCCAGCAGCTTAGGGAAACAGACAGGGGATGGCTACACCTTC.

The chain links TRBV6-5 to TRBJ2-7; 7 bases map to TRBD2. CDR3 length: 15 residues. Unmatched junction bases numbered 6, after V lost 4 bases and J lost 0 bases. Per germline, CDR1 MNHEY and CDR2 SVGAGI. The CDR3, as DNA: TGTGCCAGCAGTTTGATGGGGAGGGGCTCCTACGAGCAGTACTTC. It yields the protein CASSLMGRGSYEQYF.

The J gene is TRBJ2-2, the V gene TRBV11-2, with no clear D. Germline V lookup: CDR1 SGHAT, CDR2 FQNNGV. The V gene lost 3 bases and the J gene lost 4 bases, with 9 bases spanning the gap. The CDR3 contains 14 residues. The CDR3 DNA reads TGTGCCAGCAGCTTGTCTCAGATCACCGGGGAGCTGTTTTTT. Its translation: CASSLSQITGELFF. Drawing the rest from reference TRBV11-2 and TRBJ2-2, the complete variable domain is EAGVAQSPRYKIIEKRQSVAFWCNPISGHATLYWYQQILGQGPKLLIQFQNNGVVDDSQLPKDRFSAERLKGVDSTLKIQPAKLEDSAVYLCASSLSQITGELFFGEGSRLTVL.

The sample holds many counts of this clonotype. The chain is built from TRBV7-8 and TRBJ2-5, with 13 bases matching TRBD2. Trimming at V came to 5 bases and at J to 3 bases, leaving 3 bases not matched to a gene. The CDR3 has 15 amino acids. Germline assignment: CDR1 SGHVS and CDR2 FQNEAQ. The CDR3 DNA is TGTGCCAGCAGCCCTGGACTAGCGGGGGAAGAGACCCAGTACTTC. Translated: CASSPGLAGEETQYF.

This clonotype turned up a few times. V usage is TRBV7-9 and J usage is TRBJ1-6; 8 bases fit TRBD1. Germline V gene data show CDR1 as SEHNR and CDR2 as FQNEAQ (reference sequence). V was clipped by 5 bases and J by 8 bases; unmatched bases: 5. CDR3 size: 14 residues. In nucleotides, the CDR3 is TGTGCCAGCAGCAAGACAGGGGATCATTCACCCCTCCACTTT. Residues: CASSKTGDHSPLHF.

This clonotype was counted many times. The V and J genes are TRBV7-2 and TRBJ1-2; the match to TRBD1 covers 11 bases. The CDR3 totals 13 residues. After removal of 3 bases from V and 12 bases from J, the junction contained 6 bases not matched to a gene. Germline CDR1 SGHTA, CDR2 FQGNSA. The CDR3 DNA is TGTGCCAGCAGCTTGGGACAGGGGGGATTTAACACCTTC. Translated, it gives CASSLGQGGFNTF.

The rearrangement uses TRBV15 and TRBJ2-3; tentatively, D is TRBD2 (7 bases). This CDR3 is 15 amino acids long. Trimming left V 0 bases short and J 6 bases short, with 13 bases between. Looked up from germline, CDR1 is LNHNV and CDR2 is YYDKDF (reference sequence). The CDR3 loop is CATSRDRGAYDTQYF. CDR3 DNA sequence: TGTGCCACCAGCAGAGATCGGGGGGCGTATGATACGCAGTATTTT.

This clonotype has a count of ten or more. The rearrangement uses TRBV12-3 or TRBV12-4 and TRBJ2-5; TRBD2 aligns across 7 bases. The CDR3 loop spans 13 amino acids. V shed 6 bases and J 4 bases; nucleotides not matched to a gene: 5. The DNA for the CDR3 is TGTGCCAGCAGGTCTAGCGGCCGAGAGACCCAGTACTTC. Its translation is CASRSSGRETQYF.

At least ten counts were recorded for this clonotype. This chain connects TRBV6-1 to TRBJ1-3; no firm D call. The CDR3 runs 13 residues. Trimming took 6 bases from V and 4 from J, leaving 10 bases between them. In germline, CDR1 is MNHNS, CDR2 SASEGT. CDR3 residues: CASRPGAGNTIYF. As DNA, the CDR3 is TGTGCCAGCAGACCCGGAGCGGGAAACACCATATATTTT.

This clonotype has only a few counts. The V and J genes are TRBV19 and TRBJ1-3; D possibly corresponds to TRBD1 (6 bases). V was shortened by 7 bases and J by 0 bases, with 13 bases between the two germline ends. The CDR3 length is 15 residues. Germline values: CDR1 LNHDA, CDR2 SQIVND (reference sequence). CDR3 coding DNA: TGTGCCAGTACCTATGACAGGACCTCTGGAAACACCATATATTTT. Translating gives CASTYDRTSGNTIYF.

This sequence joins TRBV7-8 and TRBJ2-3; 12 bases line up with TRBD2. Trimming took 5 bases from V and 3 from J; bases not matched to a gene: 6. Germline V CDR1 and CDR2: SGHVS, FQNEAQ. This CDR3 region has 16 residues. Written as DNA, the CDR3 is TGTGCCAGCAGCCTCCGACTAGCGGGAGAAACAGATACGCAGTATTTT. Protein: CASSLRLAGETDTQYF.

CDR3 residues: CASTLAGGKVDTQYF. The CDR3 DNA reads TGTGCCAGCACCCTAGCGGGAGGCAAGGTAGATACGCAGTATTTT. The chain is built from TRBV7-8 and TRBJ2-3; TRBD2 agrees at 11 bases. There are 15 residues in the CDR3. V lost 7 bases and J lost 5; bases outside the gene matches: 8. CDR1 SGHVS and CDR2 FQNEAQ come from the germline V gene.

The chain is built from TRBV6-6 and TRBJ1-3; no reliable D call. Per germline, CDR1 MNHNY and CDR2 SVGAGI (reference sequence). The CDR3 runs 15 residues. Deletions cut 2 bases from V and 2 bases from J, with 10 bases between. Written as DNA, the CDR3 is TGTGCCAGCAGTTACCAATCCCCGCCTGGAAACACCATATATTTT. This gives the protein CASSYQSPPGNTIYF.

The V call is TRBV11-1, the J call TRBJ1-4; no firm D call. Between the trimmed V and J ends, which lost 5 bases and 5 bases, there was a span of 9 bases. Germline CDR1 and CDR2: SGHAT and FQDESV (reference sequence). The CDR3 extends over 13 amino acids. In DNA form, the CDR3 reads TGTGCCAGCAGCAGAAACAGAAATGAAAAACTGTTTTTT. This codes for CASSRNRNEKLFF.

This rearrangement joins TRBV15 to TRBJ1-5, with D perhaps matching TRBD1 (5 bases). Looked up from germline, CDR1 is LNHNV and CDR2 is YYDKDF (reference sequence). The CDR3 is made up of 15 amino acids. V lost 0 bases, J lost 5 bases, and 11 bases lay in between. The CDR3 reads CATSRDAGGDQPQHF. Here the CDR3 DNA reads TGTGCCACCAGCAGAGATGCTGGAGGGGATCAGCCCCAGCATTTT.

V usage is TRBV27 and J usage is TRBJ1-1, with 7 positions matching TRBD1. V lost 3 bases, J lost 4 bases, and 17 bases stayed unmatched. The germline V gene has CDR1 MNHEY and CDR2 SMNVEV (reference sequence). The CDR3 runs to 18 residues. This chain's CDR3 is CASSFHPPGTAVGTEAFF. The CDR3 region has the DNA TGTGCCAGCAGTTTCCATCCCCCGGGGACAGCCGTGGGCACTGAAGCTTTCTTT.

The CDR3: CASSLNLATGELFF. In DNA, the CDR3 is TGTGCCAGCAGTTTAAACTTAGCCACCGGGGAGCTGTTTTTT. V and J are TRBV12-3 or TRBV12-4 and TRBJ2-2; D ambiguous. The CDR3 loop spans 14 amino acids. V dropped 2 bases and J dropped 4 bases, with 8 bases sitting between them.

In this sample, this clonotype turned up a few times. V and J are TRBV12-3 or TRBV12-4 and TRBJ1-2, with a weak D call TRBD1 (5 bases). Trimming removed 3 bases at V and 4 bases at J, with 12 bases between. The CDR3 loop spans 14 amino acids. The CDR3 DNA reads as TGTGCCAGCAGTTTGTGGGGGATGGGCTATGGCTACACCTTC. It translates to CASSLWGMGYGYTF.

This chain joins TRBV7-2 and TRBJ1-1; 9 positions agree with TRBD1. The CDR3 is 16 residues long. Germline V gene sequence: CDR1 SGHTA, CDR2 FQGNSA. V dropped 5 bases and J dropped 6; count of bases not matched to a gene: 13. The CDR3 here is CASSPRTGAHSAEAFF. DNA for the CDR3: TGTGCCAGCAGCCCCCGGACAGGGGCGCATAGCGCTGAAGCTTTCTTT.

The chain employs TRBV20-1 and TRBJ2-1; 7 bases match TRBD1. Unmatched junction bases numbered 7, after V lost 6 bases and J lost 2 bases. The germline V gene has CDR1 DFQATT and CDR2 SNEGSKA (reference sequence). The CDR3 covers 14 residues. Here the CDR3 reads CSAPGQSTYNEQFF. CDR3 DNA sequence: TGCAGTGCCCCGGGACAGAGTACCTACAATGAGCAGTTCTTC.

This clonotype came up many times. The rearrangement uses TRBV27 and TRBJ2-3; tentatively, D is TRBD2 (6 bases). V was pared by 4 bases and J by 0 bases, with 11 bases between. The CDR3 length is 15 residues. Germline V lookup: CDR1 MNHEY, CDR2 SMNVEV (reference sequence). The CDR3 DNA reads TGTGCCAGCAGTTCCGGGACTGTAAGCACAGATACGCAGTATTTT. This sequence encodes CASSSGTVSTDTQYF.